What follows are 17 T cell receptor beta chains derived from one specimen sequenced in a study of vaccination and CD4 T cells after COVID-19. Oncomine TCR Beta short-read sequencing was applied to DNA from cultured CD4+ T cells. A single record per CDR3 protein comes from TCRdb applying MiXCR to the PCR reads. The data show fewer than 16,000 distinct CDR3 sequences, about 53% seen once. Their cognate antigens are unknown. Treatment indicated: approximately 11-day PBMC culture with coronavirus spike peptide pools or control peptides (ViraFEST assay). Sequenced sample: CD4+ T cells from blood, cultured in vitro. These receptors were taken from a human donor who had recovered from COVID-19.

This clonotype turned up a few times. The chain is built from TRBV21-1 and TRBJ2-1. TRBV21-1 is annotated as a pseudogene. The CDR3 is made up of 15 amino acids. CDR3 sequence reads: CASSKARISYNEQFF. For the CDR3, the DNA is TGTGCCAGCAGCAAAGCTAGAATTTCCTACAATGAGCAGTTCTTC.

This clonotype was counted only a few times. CDR3 residues: CSARDGGGPNEQFF. The CDR3 DNA follows: TGCAGTGCTAGAGATGGCGGGGGGCCCAATGAGCAGTTCTTC. This sequence joins TRBV20-1 and TRBJ2-1; 8 nucleotides agree with TRBD2. Germline values: CDR1 DFQATT, CDR2 SNEGSKA (reference sequence). This CDR3 is built from 14 residues. V shed 0 bases and J 6 bases; nucleotides not matched to a gene: 4.

The V call is TRBV27, the J call TRBJ1-5, with a tentative D call TRBD1 (5 bases). The CDR3 runs to 13 residues. Trimming removed 4 bases from V and 9 bases from J, with 13 bases in between. Germline V CDR1 and CDR2: MNHEY, SMNVEV (reference sequence). The CDR3 spells CASSSLEGLPQHF. The CDR3, as DNA: TGTGCCAGCAGTTCCCTAGAGGGGTTGCCCCAGCATTTT.

The chain links TRBV7-2 to TRBJ2-3, with D uncertain. Trimming took off 2 bases at V and 5 bases at J, with 14 bases between the two ends. This CDR3 has 15 amino acids. CDR1 and CDR2 from the germline V gene are SGHTA and FQGNSA. The CDR3 is CASSLYTASQDTQYF. The CDR3 DNA is TGTGCCAGCAGCTTATACACAGCTTCACAAGATACGCAGTATTTT.

The chain recombines TRBV20-1 with TRBJ1-3; D call uncertain. The V and J ends lost 0 bases and 0 bases respectively, with 9 bases between them. The CDR3 loop spans 15 amino acids. Germline-derived CDR1 and CDR2 are DFQATT and SNEGSKA (reference sequence). The CDR3 region is CSARDPRYSGNTIYF. CDR3 DNA sequence: TGCAGTGCTAGAGATCCTCGATACTCTGGAAACACCATATATTTT.

V usage is TRBV2 and J usage is TRBJ2-1, with 7 nucleotides matching TRBD2. The end of the DNA is better explained by TRBJ2-7, so the J call may be wrong. The germline V gene encodes CDR1 SNHLY and CDR2 FYNNEI. The CDR3 contains 15 residues. The CDR3, as DNA: TGTGCCAGCTTCCCAACGGGGGGAAGGGGCTACGAGCAGTACTTC. This codes for CASFPTGGRGYEQYF.

V is TRBV5-5 and J is TRBJ1-5, with 7 nucleotides matching TRBD1. The V segment lost 0 bases and the J segment 0 bases; nucleotides outside the gene matches: 6. The germline V gene encodes CDR1 SGHKS and CDR2 YYEKEE (reference sequence). The CDR3 is 17 amino acids. CDR3 sequence (DNA): TGTGCCAGCAGCTTGGAAGGGGGCCCTTATAGCAATCAGCCCCAGCATTTT. Translation: CASSLEGGPYSNQPQHF.

This clonotype was found a few times. CDR3 in DNA: TGTGCCAGCAGTGATCGGGGGGGACAGGGGCCAGATACGCAGTATTTT. It translates to CASSDRGGQGPDTQYF. The chain has TRBV25-1 and TRBJ2-3; 10 bases agree with TRBD1. The CDR3 spans 16 residues. Germline loops: CDR1 MGHDK, CDR2 SYGVNS. Germline trimming cut 3 bases from V and 4 bases from J; bases unmatched to any gene: 7.

The V and J genes are TRBV6-1 and TRBJ1-1; D uncertain. The CDR3 totals 13 residues. Per the germline V gene, CDR1 is MNHNS and CDR2 is SASEGT. V lost 2 bases, J lost 5 bases, and 9 bases lay in between. The CDR3 is CASSELLETEAFF. In DNA, the CDR3 is TGTGCCAGCAGTGAATTGTTGGAGACTGAAGCTTTCTTT.

This clonotype was counted only a few times. V and J are TRBV6-1 and TRBJ1-2; TRBD1 matches 11 bases. CDR1 is MNHNS, CDR2 SASEGT, per germline. The CDR3 is made up of 15 amino acids. V dropped 7 bases and J dropped 7; count of bases not matched to a gene: 11. The CDR3 region has the DNA TGTGCCAGCACCGCCCCGGGACAGGGGGGTCGTGGCTACACCTTC. It specifies CASTAPGQGGRGYTF.

The DNA for the CDR3 is TGTGCCAGCAGCCGAGACAGAAGCTCCTACGAGCAGTACTTC. Its translation is CASSRDRSSYEQYF. The gene calls are TRBV7-9 and TRBJ2-7, with D maybe TRBD1 (5 bases). Germline loops: CDR1 SEHNR, CDR2 FQNEAQ (reference sequence). V lost 5 bases to trimming and J lost 0 bases, with 11 bases between them. The CDR3 sequence is 14 residues long. The full variable domain, in which reference TRBV7-9 and TRBJ2-7 provide the parts outside the CDR3, is DTGVSQNPRHKITKRGQNVTFRCDPISEHNRLYWYRQTLGQGPEFLTYFQNEAQLEKSRLLSDRFSAERPKGSFSTLEIQRTEQGDSAMYLCASSRDRSSYEQYFGPGTRLTVT.

The chain combines TRBV28 with TRBJ1-2; D is perhaps TRBD1 (6 bases). V lost 5 bases and J lost 8, with 18 bases in between. The germline V gene has CDR1 MDHEN and CDR2 SYDVKM. This CDR3 spans 14 amino acids. Written as DNA, the CDR3 is TGTGCCAGCAGTGTTGACACAGGGACGTGGGGCTACACCTTC. Protein product: CASSVDTGTWGYTF.

The chain combines TRBV6-5 with TRBJ1-5; D is unresolved. This CDR3 has 13 amino acids. Germline CDR1 MNHEY, CDR2 SVGAGI. The V end was cut by 0 bases, the J end by 7 bases, with 7 bases between. CDR3 in amino acids: CASSYSQSQPQHF. The CDR3 bases are TGTGCCAGCAGTTACTCGCAGTCACAGCCCCAGCATTTT.

The V call is TRBV6-2 or TRBV6-3, the J call TRBJ2-1, with D possibly TRBD2 on 5 matching bases. V lost 4 bases to trimming and J lost 0 bases, with 13 bases between them. This CDR3 is 16 amino acids long. Germline V gene lookup returns CDR1 MNHEY and CDR2 SVGEGT. CDR3 in DNA: TGTGCCAGCAGTTCTCGAGGGCAGAGCTCCTACAATGAGCAGTTCTTC. Translation: CASSSRGQSSYNEQFF.

As for this clonotype: The junction does not match germline at one end; this may be a read error. This chain links TRBV7-7 with TRBJ2-5, with D maybe TRBD2 (6 bases). Germline CDR1 reads SSHAT; CDR2 reads FNYEAQ (reference sequence). The CDR3 length is 18 residues. CDR3 nucleotides: TGTGCTAGCAGCTTACTTCGTTCGGGAGATTACCTTCAAGAGACCCAGTACTTC. Protein sequence: CASSLLRSGDYLQETQYF.

V is TRBV7-8 and J is TRBJ2-7; maybe TRBD2 (5 bases). CDR3 length equals 13 residues. Trimming cost V 8 bases and J 6 bases, with 17 bases left between them. Germline-derived CDR1 and CDR2 are SGHVS and FQNEAQ. Here the CDR3 DNA reads TGTGCCAGCTCGATGGGAGCCTCGGGCGAGCAGTACTTC. Its translation: CASSMGASGEQYF.

The J gene is TRBJ2-7, the V gene TRBV28; the D gene is possibly TRBD2 (5 bases). Trimming took 4 bases from V and 2 from J, leaving 15 bases between them. CDR1 is MDHEN, CDR2 SYDVKM, per germline. CDR3 length equals 15 residues. The CDR3 nucleotides are TGTGCCAGCAGTTCGCCTACTAGGACGGCCTACGAGCAGTACTTC. Amino acid sequence: CASSSPTRTAYEQYF.